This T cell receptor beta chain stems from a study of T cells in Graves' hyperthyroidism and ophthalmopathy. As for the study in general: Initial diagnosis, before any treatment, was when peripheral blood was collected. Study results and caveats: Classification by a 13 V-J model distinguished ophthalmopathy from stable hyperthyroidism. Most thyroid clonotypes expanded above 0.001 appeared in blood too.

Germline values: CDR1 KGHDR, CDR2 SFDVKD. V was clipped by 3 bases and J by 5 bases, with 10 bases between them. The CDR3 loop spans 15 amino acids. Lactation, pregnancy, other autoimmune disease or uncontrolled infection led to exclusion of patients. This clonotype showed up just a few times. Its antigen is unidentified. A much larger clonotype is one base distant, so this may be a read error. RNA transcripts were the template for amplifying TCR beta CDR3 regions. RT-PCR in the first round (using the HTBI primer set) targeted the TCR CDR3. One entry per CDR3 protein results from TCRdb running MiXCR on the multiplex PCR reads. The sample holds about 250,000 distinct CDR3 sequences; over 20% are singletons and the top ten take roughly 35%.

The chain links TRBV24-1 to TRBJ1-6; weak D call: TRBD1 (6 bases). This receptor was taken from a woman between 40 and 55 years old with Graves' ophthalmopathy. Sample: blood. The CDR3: CATSDERGNNSPLHF. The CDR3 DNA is TGTGCCACCAGTGATGAGAGGGGGAATAATTCACCCCTCCACTTT.